This paragraph covers one TCR beta chain sequence. Data came from immunoSEQ multiplex PCR; TCRdb stores just in-frame clones and leaves some out. This repertoire shows fewer than 200,000 clones, 88% found once; its top ten account for 2% to 2.5%. The record originates from a study of blood T cell repertoires in COVID-19. Study details: Whether acute or convalescent, the COVID-19 samples came from the United States, Italy and Spain.

Trimming took 3 bases from V and 7 from J, leaving 19 bases between them. This CDR3 is built from 16 residues. Germline V gene data show CDR1 as GTSNPN and CDR2 as SVGIG (reference sequence). The receptor was derived from a man aged 50 to 59 who had recovered from COVID-19. The sequenced material came from peripheral blood. The chain recombines TRBV30 with TRBJ1-6; tentatively, D is TRBD1 (6 bases). In DNA, the CDR3 is TGTGCCTGGAGCCGAACCCAAGGACAGTACAATTCACCCCTCCACTTT. Residues: CAWSRTQGQYNSPLHF.